These T cell receptor beta chains were read from a single sample in a study of T cell responses to AZD1222 COVID-19 vaccine. The assay was immunoSEQ multiplex PCR, and TCRdb's table has in-frame clones only and misses some. The repertoire has tens of thousands of clones, about 88% of them found once; the top ten carry about an eighth. The material was peripheral blood, obtained on day 0 of AZD1222 vaccination. These receptors originate from an adult in good health. Both conserved end residues are part of each CDR3. A D gene is named only where the DNA matches it firmly. Part of the rows lack a size; the others show once, few, many or a class for expanded clones.

d_call clone_size j_call v_call cdr3_nt cdr3_aa
NA NA TRBJ2-4 TRBV5-1 TGCGCCAGCAGCTTGGGATGGGGGACCAAAAACATTCAGTACTTC CASSLGWGTKNIQYF
NA few TRBJ1-2 TRBV19 TGTGCCAGTAGCCAACAAGCAGAGCCTAACTATGGCTACACCTTC CASSQQAEPNYGYTF
TRBD1 few TRBJ2-7 TRBV6-5 TGTGCCAGCAGTTACAGTGGACAGGGTAGCGAGCAGTACTTC CASSYSGQGSEQYF
NA NA TRBJ1-2 TRBV12-3/TRBV12-4 TGTGCCAGCAGTCCCGGGAGGAGAAATGGCTACACCTTC CASSPGRRNGYTF
NA NA TRBJ2-7 TRBV14 TGTGCCAGCAGCCAAGATCGATTGTTGAGGACGGGGGACTCCTACGAGCAGTACTTC CASSQDRLLRTGDSYEQYF
NA NA TRBJ1-1 TRBV4-2 TGTGCCAGCAGCCAAGAAGGGAGTGTGAACCGAGCTTTCTTT CASSQEGSVNRAFF
TRBD1 once TRBJ1-1 TRBV13 TGTGCCAGCAGCTTAAGGGGACAGAGGCTTACTGAAGCTTTCTTT CASSLRGQRLTEAFF
TRBD2 NA TRBJ2-5 TRBV5-1 TGCGCCAGCAGCTTGGGGCTAGCGGGGATCCAAGAGACCCAGTACTTC CASSLGLAGIQETQYF
NA NA TRBJ2-7 TRBV6-5 TGTGCCAGTTCGAAATCAGGGGCCTACGAGCAGTACTTC CASSKSGAYEQYF
NA NA TRBJ2-2 TRBV10-3 TGTGCCACCGCAGGAGGAGCCGACACCGGGGAGCTGTTTTTT CATAGGADTGELFF
NA once TRBJ2-3 TRBV25-1 TGTGCCAGCAGTGAAAGTAGAACAGGGAGCACAGATACGCAGTATTTT CASSESRTGSTDTQYF
NA NA TRBJ2-1 TRBV21-1 TGTGCCAGCAGCAAAGCGGGGAGGCTAATGTCCTACAATGAGCAGTTCTTC CASSKAGRLMSYNEQFF
TRBD1 once TRBJ1-6 TRBV5-1 TGCGCCAGCAGCTTGGGGACAGGGGATAATTCACCCCTCCACTTT CASSLGTGDNSPLHF
NA NA TRBJ1-1 TRBV6-5 TGTGCCAGCAGTTCAGGTTTGACTGAAGCTTTCTTT CASSSGLTEAFF
NA NA TRBJ2-1 TRBV6-5 TGTGCCAGCAGTAATAATTTTCACTCCTACAATGAGCAGTTCTTC CASSNNFHSYNEQFF
TRBD1 NA TRBJ1-2 TRBV5-6 TGTGCCAGCAGCTTACAGGGGTATGGCTACACCTTC CASSLQGYGYTF
TRBD1 NA TRBJ2-7 TRBV7-8 TGTGCCAGCGAGGGGTTCCGGGACAGGGGATCCAACGAGCAGTACTTC CASEGFRDRGSNEQYF
NA NA TRBJ2-5 TRBV6-5 TGTGCCAGCAGTTCCAATAGCGAGACCCAGTACTTC CASSSNSETQYF
NA NA TRBJ2-1 TRBV7-6 TGTGCCAGCAGCTTCGGCAGGAACAATGAGCAGTTCTTC CASSFGRNNEQFF
TRBD2 NA TRBJ2-1 TRBV3-1/TRBV3-2 TGTGCCAGCAGCCAAGGCCTGACTAGCGGGGGGGCGAGAGGGCAGTTCTTC CASSQGLTSGGARGQFF
TRBD1 NA TRBJ2-7 TRBV19 TGTGCCAGCCAACCGGGGACAGGGGGCTACGAGCAGTACTTC CASQPGTGGYEQYF
NA NA TRBJ1-5 TRBV6-6 TGTGCCAGCAAAAACGGGGGGAATCAGCCCCAGCATTTT CASKNGGNQPQHF
NA NA TRBJ1-4 TRBV9 TGTGCCAGCAGCGTAAACCCGGGGAGGGAGCATGAAAAACTGTTTTTT CASSVNPGREHEKLFF
NA NA TRBJ2-6 TRBV6-2/TRBV6-3 TGTGCCAGCAACCCGTCGGGGGCGACTGGGGCCAACGTCCTGACTTTC CASNPSGATGANVLTF
NA NA TRBJ1-2 TRBV9 TGTGCCAGCAGCGTAGAGGACAGATACGGCTACACCTTC CASSVEDRYGYTF
NA NA TRBJ1-3 TRBV4-2 TGTGCCAGCAGCCAAGAAGATATGTCCCGGGGGCGAATAAGCTCTGGAAACACCATATATTTT CASSQEDMSRGRISSGNTIYF
NA NA TRBJ1-6 TRBV7-2 TGTGCCAGCAGCGCCTTATGGGGGGTGGCTTCACCCCTCCACTTT CASSALWGVASPLHF
TRBD1 NA TRBJ2-7 TRBV11-3 TGTGCCAGCAGCTCCGGACAGGGGGGGACCGAGCAGTACTTC CASSSGQGGTEQYF
NA NA TRBJ2-5 TRBV5-4 TGTGCCAGCAGCTTGGGTTTAAGGATTCGGGAATGGGAGACCCAGTACTTC CASSLGLRIREWETQYF
NA NA TRBJ1-1 TRBV9 TGTGCCAGCAGCGTAGTAGCGGGGAACACTGAAGCTTTCTTT CASSVVAGNTEAFF
NA NA TRBJ1-5 TRBV27 TGTGCCAGCAGTCCAGGGAGAAGTCAGCCCCAGCATTTT CASSPGRSQPQHF
NA NA TRBJ2-7 TRBV19 TGTGCCAGTAGTATAGCCGCAGGCGCCGCCTCGAGCTCCTACGAGCAGTACTTC CASSIAAGAASSSYEQYF
NA NA TRBJ2-5 TRBV6-5 TGTGCCAGCACCATGTCAGAGACCCAGTACTTC CASTMSETQYF